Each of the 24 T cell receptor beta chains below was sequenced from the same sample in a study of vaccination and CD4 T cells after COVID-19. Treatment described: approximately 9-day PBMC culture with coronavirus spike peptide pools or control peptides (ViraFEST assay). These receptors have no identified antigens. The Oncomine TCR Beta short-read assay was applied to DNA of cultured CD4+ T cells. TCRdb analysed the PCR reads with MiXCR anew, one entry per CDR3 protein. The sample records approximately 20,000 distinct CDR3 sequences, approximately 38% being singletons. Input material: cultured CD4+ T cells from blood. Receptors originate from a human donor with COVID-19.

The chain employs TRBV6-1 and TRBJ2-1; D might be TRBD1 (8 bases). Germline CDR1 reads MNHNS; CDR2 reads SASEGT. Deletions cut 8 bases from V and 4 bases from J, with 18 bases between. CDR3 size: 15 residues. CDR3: CASLKQGGRYNEQFF. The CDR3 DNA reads TGTGCCAGCCTGAAACAGGGGGGGAGGTACAATGAGCAGTTCTTC.

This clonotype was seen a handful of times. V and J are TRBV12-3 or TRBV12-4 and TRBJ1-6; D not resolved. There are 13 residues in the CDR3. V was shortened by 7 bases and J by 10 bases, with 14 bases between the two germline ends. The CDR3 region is CASTPRPLSPLHF. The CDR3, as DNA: TGTGCCAGCACTCCCCGTCCCCTATCACCCCTCCACTTT.

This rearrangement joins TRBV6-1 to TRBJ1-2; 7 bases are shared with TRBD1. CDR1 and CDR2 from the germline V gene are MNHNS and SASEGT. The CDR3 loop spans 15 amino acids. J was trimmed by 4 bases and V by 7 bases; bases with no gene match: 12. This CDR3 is CASTKNRGPLYGYTF. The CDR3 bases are TGTGCCAGCACCAAAAACAGGGGCCCACTCTATGGCTACACCTTC.

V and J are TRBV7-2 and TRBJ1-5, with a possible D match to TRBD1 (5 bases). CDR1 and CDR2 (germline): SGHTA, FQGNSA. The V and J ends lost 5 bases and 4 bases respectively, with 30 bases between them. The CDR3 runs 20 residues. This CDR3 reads CASSRRAPAGLILQNQPQHF. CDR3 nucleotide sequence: TGTGCCAGCAGCCGCAGGGCTCCGGCAGGGCTGATCCTGCAGAATCAGCCCCAGCATTTT.

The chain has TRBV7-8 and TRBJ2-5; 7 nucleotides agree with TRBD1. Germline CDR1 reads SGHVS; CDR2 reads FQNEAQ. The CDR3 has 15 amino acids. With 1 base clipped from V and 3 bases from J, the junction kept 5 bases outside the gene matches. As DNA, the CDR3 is TGTGCCAGCAGCTTAGAGGGACAGCTAAAAGAGACCCAGTACTTC. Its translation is CASSLEGQLKETQYF.

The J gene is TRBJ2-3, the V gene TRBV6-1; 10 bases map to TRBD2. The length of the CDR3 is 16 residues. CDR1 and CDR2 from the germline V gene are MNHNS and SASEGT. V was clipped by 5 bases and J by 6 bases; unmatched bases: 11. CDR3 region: CASSTLAGAQVDTQYF. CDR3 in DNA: TGTGCCAGCAGTACGCTAGCGGGGGCCCAGGTTGATACGCAGTATTTT.

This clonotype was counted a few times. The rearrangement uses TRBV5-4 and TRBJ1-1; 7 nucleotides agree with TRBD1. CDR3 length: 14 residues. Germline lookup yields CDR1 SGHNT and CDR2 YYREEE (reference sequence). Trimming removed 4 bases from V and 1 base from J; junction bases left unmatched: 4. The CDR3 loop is CASSPRTGNTEAFF. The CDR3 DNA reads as TGTGCCAGCAGCCCCCGGACAGGGAACACTGAAGCTTTCTTT.

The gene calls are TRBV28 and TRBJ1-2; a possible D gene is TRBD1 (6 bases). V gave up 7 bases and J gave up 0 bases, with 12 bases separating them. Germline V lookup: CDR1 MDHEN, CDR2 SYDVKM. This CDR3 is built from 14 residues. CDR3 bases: TGTGCCAGCACACTGGACAGCTCTAACTATGGCTACACCTTC. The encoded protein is CASTLDSSNYGYTF.

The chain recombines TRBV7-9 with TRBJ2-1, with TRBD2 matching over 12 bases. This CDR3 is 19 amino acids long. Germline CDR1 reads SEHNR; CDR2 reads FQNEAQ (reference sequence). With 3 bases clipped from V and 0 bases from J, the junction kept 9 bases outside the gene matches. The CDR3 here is CASSFPRTSGASSYNEQFF. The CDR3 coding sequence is TGTGCCAGCAGCTTCCCCCGGACTAGCGGGGCCAGCTCCTACAATGAGCAGTTCTTC.

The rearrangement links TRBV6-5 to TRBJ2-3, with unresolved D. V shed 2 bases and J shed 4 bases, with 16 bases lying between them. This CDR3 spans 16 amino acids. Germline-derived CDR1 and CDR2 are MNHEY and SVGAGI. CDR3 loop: CASSYRQDRPADTQYF. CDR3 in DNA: TGTGCCAGCAGTTACCGGCAGGACCGGCCCGCAGATACGCAGTATTTT.

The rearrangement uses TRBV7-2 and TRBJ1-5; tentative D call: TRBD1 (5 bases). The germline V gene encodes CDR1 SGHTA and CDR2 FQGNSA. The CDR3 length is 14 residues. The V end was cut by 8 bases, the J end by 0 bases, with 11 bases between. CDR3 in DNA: TGTGCCAGCTGTCACGGGGGTAGCAATCAGCCCCAGCATTTT. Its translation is CASCHGGSNQPQHF.

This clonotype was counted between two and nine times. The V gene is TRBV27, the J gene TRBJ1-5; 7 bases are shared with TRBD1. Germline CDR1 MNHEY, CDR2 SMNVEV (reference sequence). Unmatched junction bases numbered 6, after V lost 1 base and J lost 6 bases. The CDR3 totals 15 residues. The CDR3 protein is CASSLFQGGGQPQHF. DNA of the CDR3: TGTGCCAGCAGTTTATTTCAGGGGGGTGGTCAGCCCCAGCATTTT.

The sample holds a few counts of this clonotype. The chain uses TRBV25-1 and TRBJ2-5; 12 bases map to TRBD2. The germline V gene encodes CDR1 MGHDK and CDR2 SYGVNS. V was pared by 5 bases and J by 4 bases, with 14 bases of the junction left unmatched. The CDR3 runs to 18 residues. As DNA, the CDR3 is TGTGCCAGCAGTTCCCCCCCTAGCGGGGGGGACTACCCAGAGACCCAGTACTTC. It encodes CASSSPPSGGDYPETQYF.

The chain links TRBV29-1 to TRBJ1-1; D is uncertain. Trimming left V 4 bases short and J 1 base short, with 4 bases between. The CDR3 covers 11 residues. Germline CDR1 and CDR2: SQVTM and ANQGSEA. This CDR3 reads CSVARNTEAFF. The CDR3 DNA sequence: TGCAGCGTTGCCAGGAACACTGAAGCTTTCTTT. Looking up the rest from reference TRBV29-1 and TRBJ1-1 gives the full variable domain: SAVISQKPSRDICQRGTSLTIQCQVDSQVTMMFWYRQQPGQSLTLIATANQGSEATYESGFVIDKFPISRPNLTFSTLTVSNMSPEDSSIYLCSVARNTEAFFGQGTRLTVV.

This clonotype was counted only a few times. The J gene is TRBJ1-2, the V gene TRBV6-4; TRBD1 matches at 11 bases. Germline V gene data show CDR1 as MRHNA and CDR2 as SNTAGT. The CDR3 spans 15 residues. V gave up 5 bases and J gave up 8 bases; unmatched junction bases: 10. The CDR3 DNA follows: TGTGCCAGCAGTCCGGACAGGGGGCTAATTGGAGGCTACACCTTC. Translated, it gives CASSPDRGLIGGYTF.

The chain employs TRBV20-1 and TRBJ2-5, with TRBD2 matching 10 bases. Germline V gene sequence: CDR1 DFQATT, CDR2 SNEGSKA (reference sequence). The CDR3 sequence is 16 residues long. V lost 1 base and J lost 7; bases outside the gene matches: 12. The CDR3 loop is CSARADLAGVRATQYF. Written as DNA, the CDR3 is TGCAGTGCTAGAGCCGATCTAGCGGGAGTCAGAGCGACCCAGTACTTC.

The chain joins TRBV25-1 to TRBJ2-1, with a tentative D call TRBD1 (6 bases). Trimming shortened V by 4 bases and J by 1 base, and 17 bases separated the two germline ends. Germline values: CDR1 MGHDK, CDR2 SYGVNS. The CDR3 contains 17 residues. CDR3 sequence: CASSAPSAGASYNEQFF. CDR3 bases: TGTGCCAGCAGTGCGCCTTCCGCAGGGGCGTCCTACAATGAGCAGTTCTTC.

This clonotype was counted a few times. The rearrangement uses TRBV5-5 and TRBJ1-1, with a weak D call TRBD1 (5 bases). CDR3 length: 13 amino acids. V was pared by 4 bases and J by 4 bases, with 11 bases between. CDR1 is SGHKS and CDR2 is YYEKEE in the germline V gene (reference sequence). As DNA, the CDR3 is TGTGCCAGCAGCCGGGACTTGAGCACTGAAGCTTTCTTT. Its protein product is CASSRDLSTEAFF.

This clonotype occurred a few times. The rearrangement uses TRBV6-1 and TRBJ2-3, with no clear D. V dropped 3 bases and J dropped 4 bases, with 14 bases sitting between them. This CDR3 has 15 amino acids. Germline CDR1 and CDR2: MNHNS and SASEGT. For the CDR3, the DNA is TGTGCCAGCAGTGACGGAGTTTCAGGCCCAGATACGCAGTATTTT. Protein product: CASSDGVSGPDTQYF.

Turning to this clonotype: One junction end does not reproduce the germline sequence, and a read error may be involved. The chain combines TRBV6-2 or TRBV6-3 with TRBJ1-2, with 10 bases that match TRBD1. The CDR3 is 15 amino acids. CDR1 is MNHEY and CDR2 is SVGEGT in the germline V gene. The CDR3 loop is CASSYGQGGNYGYAF. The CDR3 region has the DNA TGTGCCAGCAGTTACGGACAGGGGGGAAACTATGGCTACGCCTTC.

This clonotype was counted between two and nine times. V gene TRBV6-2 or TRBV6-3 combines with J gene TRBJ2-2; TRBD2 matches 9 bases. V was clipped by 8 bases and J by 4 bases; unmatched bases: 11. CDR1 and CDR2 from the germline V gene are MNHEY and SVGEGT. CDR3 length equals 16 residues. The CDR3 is CASGLASGVSTGELFF. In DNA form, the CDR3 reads TGTGCCAGCGGCTTGGCTAGCGGGGTTAGCACCGGGGAGCTGTTTTTT.

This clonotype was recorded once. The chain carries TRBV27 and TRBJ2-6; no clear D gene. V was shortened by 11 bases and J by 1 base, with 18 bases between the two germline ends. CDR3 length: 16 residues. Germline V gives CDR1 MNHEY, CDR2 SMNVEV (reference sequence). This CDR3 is CAALRQWESGANVLTF. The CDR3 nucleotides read TGTGCCGCACTACGGCAATGGGAATCTGGGGCCAACGTCCTGACTTTC. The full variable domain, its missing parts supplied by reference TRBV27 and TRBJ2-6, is EAQVTQNPRYLITVTGKKLTVTCSQNMNHEYMSWYRQDPGLGLRQIYYSMNVEVTDKGDVPEGYKVSRKEKRNFPLILESPSPNQTSLYFCAALRQWESGANVLTFGAGSRLTVL.

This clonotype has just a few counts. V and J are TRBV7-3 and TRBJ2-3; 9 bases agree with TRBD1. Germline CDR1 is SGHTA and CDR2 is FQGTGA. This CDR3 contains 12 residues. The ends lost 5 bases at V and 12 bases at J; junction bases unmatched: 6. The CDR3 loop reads CASSGRDREQYF. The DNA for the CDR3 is TGTGCCAGCAGCGGCCGGGACAGGGAACAGTATTTT.

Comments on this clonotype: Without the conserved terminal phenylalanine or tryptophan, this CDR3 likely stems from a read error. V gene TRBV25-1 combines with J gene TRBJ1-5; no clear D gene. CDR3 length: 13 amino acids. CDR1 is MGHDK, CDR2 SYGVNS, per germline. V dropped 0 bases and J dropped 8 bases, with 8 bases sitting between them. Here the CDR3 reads CASSEYGGKPQHS. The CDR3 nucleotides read TGTGCCAGCAGTGAATATGGTGGGAAGCCCCAGCATTCT.